What follows are 32 T cell receptor beta chains derived from one specimen sequenced in a study of Ad26.COV2.S vaccination and SARS-CoV-2 variants. The protocol was immunoSEQ multiplex PCR, while the TCRdb copy is restricted to in-frame clones and leaves out a portion. The profile shows more than 120,000 clones, more than 80% of them singletons. Sample: peripheral blood, taken after recovery from COVID-19. These TCRs come from a human donor who had recovered from COVID-19.

The chain recombines TRBV13 with TRBJ1-1; TRBD1 might be the D (5 bases). Per the germline V gene, CDR1 is PRHDT and CDR2 is FYEKMQ (reference sequence). This CDR3 contains 14 residues. The V gene lost 0 bases and the J gene lost 5 bases, with 10 bases spanning the gap. Here the CDR3 reads CASSLGRGTTEAFF. The CDR3 DNA follows: TGTGCCAGCAGCTTAGGGAGGGGTACGACTGAAGCTTTCTTT.

This chain links TRBV28 with TRBJ1-2, with 7 bases that match TRBD1. Germline trimming cut 5 bases from V and 5 bases from J; bases unmatched to any gene: 14. The CDR3 covers 16 residues. CDR1 MDHEN and CDR2 SYDVKM come from the germline V gene. CDR3 in DNA: TGTGCCAGCAGTGGCTCCGGGACAGATCAGTATTATGGCTACACCTTC. As protein: CASSGSGTDQYYGYTF.

The rearrangement joins TRBV25-1 to TRBJ1-3; possibly TRBD1 for D (5 bases). The V end lost 3 bases, the J end lost 0 bases, and 18 bases lay between the germline ends. This CDR3 is 18 amino acids long. Germline CDR1 is MGHDK and CDR2 is SYGVNS. CDR3 sequence: CASSDPARPGGSGNTIYF. CDR3 in DNA: TGTGCCAGCAGTGATCCAGCTCGACCTGGGGGCTCTGGAAACACCATATATTTT.

This CDR3 reads CASSENDRGDNQPQHF. The CDR3 nucleotides are TGTGCCAGCAGTGAAAATGACAGGGGGGACAATCAGCCCCAGCATTTT. The chain has TRBV28 and TRBJ1-5, with 9 bases identical to TRBD1. The germline V gene has CDR1 MDHEN and CDR2 SYDVKM. CDR3 size: 16 residues. The ends lost 5 bases at V and 3 bases at J; junction bases unmatched: 8.

The gene calls are TRBV28 and TRBJ2-7; D gene unclear. This CDR3 has 15 residues. Per germline, CDR1 MDHEN and CDR2 SYDVKM. Deletions cut 4 bases from V and 2 bases from J, with 15 bases between. CDR3 sequence: CASSSTFQNTYEQYF. CDR3 coding DNA: TGTGCCAGCAGTTCCACATTCCAGAACACCTACGAGCAGTACTTC. The whole variable domain, remainder taken from reference TRBV28 and TRBJ2-7, is DVKVTQSSRYLVKRTGEKVFLECVQDMDHENMFWYRQDPGLGLRLIYFSYDVKMKEKGDIPEGYSVSREKKERFSLILESASTNQTSMYLCASSSTFQNTYEQYFGPGTRLTVT.

The chain employs TRBV6-2 or TRBV6-3 and TRBJ2-7; weak D call: TRBD1 (6 bases). This CDR3 region has 17 residues. V lost 2 bases, J lost 3 bases, and 20 bases lay in between. Germline assignment: CDR1 MNHEY and CDR2 SVGEGT. CDR3 amino acids: CASSYRLGGQMFYEQYF. CDR3 nucleotide sequence: TGTGCCAGCAGTTACCGCTTAGGCGGACAGATGTTCTACGAGCAGTACTTC.

The chain employs TRBV27 and TRBJ2-1; D uncertain. V shed 6 bases and J shed 3 bases, with 15 bases lying between them. This CDR3 region has 15 residues. The germline CDR1 and CDR2 sequences are MNHEY and SMNVEV (reference sequence). The CDR3 bases are TGTGCCAGCAGACAATCCCAGAGTTTCTACAATGAGCAGTTCTTC. This sequence encodes CASRQSQSFYNEQFF.

This clone was recorded a few times. V gene TRBV6-5 combines with J gene TRBJ2-1; maybe TRBD2 (5 bases). Germline V gives CDR1 MNHEY, CDR2 SVGAGI. The CDR3 sequence is 13 residues long. Trimming left V 5 bases short and J 8 bases short, with 13 bases between. The CDR3 loop reads CASSRSTRDEQFF. The CDR3 DNA reads as TGTGCCAGCAGTCGAAGTACTAGAGATGAGCAGTTCTTC.

The chain links TRBV11-2 to TRBJ2-1, with 8 nucleotides matching TRBD1. The CDR3 totals 16 residues. With 5 bases clipped from V and 2 bases from J, the junction kept 8 bases outside the gene matches. CDR1 is SGHAT and CDR2 is FQNNGV in the germline V gene. The CDR3 sequence: CASSILTGAAYNEQFF. The CDR3 bases are TGTGCCAGCAGCATCCTGACAGGGGCGGCCTACAATGAGCAGTTCTTC.

The rearrangement joins TRBV19 to TRBJ2-1; D perhaps matches TRBD2 (6 bases). Per the germline V gene, CDR1 is LNHDA and CDR2 is SQIVND (reference sequence). With 6 bases removed from V and 15 bases from J, the gap between germline ends came to 15 bases. The CDR3 is 11 amino acids. CDR3 amino acids: CASRAGGEMFF. Written as DNA, the CDR3 is TGTGCCAGTAGAGCTGGAGGGGAGATGTTCTTC.

The chain carries TRBV5-1 and TRBJ2-7; the D gene is possibly TRBD1 (7 bases). Looked up from germline, CDR1 is SGHRS and CDR2 is YFSETQ. The CDR3 sequence is 15 residues long. The ends were cut back, 6 bases at V and 3 bases at J, with 19 bases in the middle. The CDR3 protein is CASKMGGQALYEQYF. The CDR3 DNA reads as TGCGCCAGCAAGATGGGAGGACAGGCCCTCTACGAGCAGTACTTC.

The chain joins TRBV28 to TRBJ2-7, with D uncertain. Germline V CDR1 and CDR2: MDHEN, SYDVKM. CDR3 length: 11 residues. With 2 bases removed from V and 5 bases from J, the gap between germline ends came to 4 bases. Written as DNA, the CDR3 is TGTGCCAGCAGTTTACGCGACGAGCAGTACTTC. Protein product: CASSLRDEQYF.

The V and J genes are TRBV7-9 and TRBJ2-2; 8 bases match TRBD2. The junction had 8 bases not matched to a gene; V was cut back by 5 bases and J by 6 bases. CDR3 length equals 15 residues. The germline V gene has CDR1 SEHNR and CDR2 FQNEAQ (reference sequence). In DNA, the CDR3 is TGTGCCAGCAGCCCCAGCGGGGGCCGCGCCGGGGAGCTGTTTTTT. Its translation: CASSPSGGRAGELFF.

The chain couples TRBV21-1 to TRBJ2-3; TRBD2 is taken as the D call from the table, unchecked against the DNA. TRBV21-1 is noted as a pseudogene. CDR3 length: 17 amino acids. In nucleotides, the CDR3 is TGTGCCAGCAGCAAAGTCGCGGAGGTTCCCCCCACAGATACGCAGTATTTT. This sequence encodes CASSKVAEVPPTDTQYF.

The chain uses TRBV9 and TRBJ1-2; 7 nucleotides agree with TRBD1. Trimming at V came to 0 bases and at J to 0 bases, leaving 2 bases not matched to a gene. The CDR3 covers 15 residues. The germline V gene encodes CDR1 SGDLS and CDR2 YYNGEE. The CDR3 loop reads CASSVGRGSNYGYTF. CDR3 DNA: TGTGCCAGCAGCGTAGGCAGGGGGTCTAACTATGGCTACACCTTC.

V and J are TRBV15 and TRBJ2-7, with D maybe TRBD1 (6 bases). Germline V CDR1 and CDR2: LNHNV, YYDKDF (reference sequence). Between the trimmed V and J ends, which lost 2 bases and 6 bases, there was a span of 14 bases. This CDR3 is built from 14 residues. The CDR3 DNA follows: TGTGCCACCAGCAGATACTCACTAGGGGGCGAGCAGTACTTC. Protein: CATSRYSLGGEQYF. Supplemented by reference TRBV15 and TRBJ2-7, the full variable domain reads DAMVIQNPRYQVTQFGKPVTLSCSQTLNHNVMYWYQQKSSQAPKLLFHYYDKDFNNEADTPDNFQSRRPNTSFCFLDIRSPGLGDTAMYLCATSRYSLGGEQYFGPGTRLTVT.

The rearrangement joins TRBV5-1 to TRBJ1-1, with 7 bases lining up with TRBD1. V shed 1 base, J shed 3 bases, and the junction held 9 bases outside the gene matches. Germline CDR1 and CDR2: SGHRS and YFSETQ. The CDR3 sequence is 16 residues long. In DNA, the CDR3 is TGCGCCAGCAGCTTGAAAGCCCCCAGGGGGGACACTGAAGCTTTCTTT. It codes for CASSLKAPRGDTEAFF.

V usage is TRBV7-8 and J usage is TRBJ1-5, with unresolved D. Germline loops: CDR1 SGHVS, CDR2 FQNEAQ. The CDR3 is 15 amino acids. V was shortened by 0 bases and J by 0 bases, with 6 bases between the two germline ends. The CDR3 protein is CASSLAPRSNQPQHF. DNA of the CDR3: TGTGCCAGCAGCTTAGCGCCCCGTAGCAATCAGCCCCAGCATTTT.

This chain links TRBV27 with TRBJ1-6; D ambiguous. Germline loops: CDR1 MNHEY, CDR2 SMNVEV (reference sequence). The CDR3 loop spans 13 amino acids. V gave up 2 bases and J gave up 7 bases, with 6 bases separating them. CDR3 nucleotide sequence: TGTGCCAGCAGTTTACGGAGCAATTCACCCCTCCACTTT. Translation gives CASSLRSNSPLHF.

This clone was recorded once. V gene TRBV6-2 or TRBV6-3 combines with J gene TRBJ2-2; D is possibly TRBD2 (6 bases). Germline V gene sequence: CDR1 MNHEY, CDR2 SVGEGT. This CDR3 is built from 16 residues. V lost 2 bases, J lost 1 base, and 11 bases lay in between. DNA of the CDR3: TGTGCCAGCAGTTACGGGGCGGGGCTGAACACCGGGGAGCTGTTTTTT. Protein: CASSYGAGLNTGELFF.

This clone was found a few times. This chain links TRBV5-1 with TRBJ2-7; 11 nucleotides align to TRBD1. The CDR3 totals 14 residues. V dropped 0 bases and J dropped 7; count of bases not matched to a gene: 3. Germline CDR1 reads SGHRS; CDR2 reads YFSETQ. CDR3 loop: CASSLGTGGGEQYF. As DNA, the CDR3 is TGCGCCAGCAGCTTGGGGACAGGGGGCGGAGAGCAGTACTTC. Supplemented by reference TRBV5-1 and TRBJ2-7, the full variable domain reads KAGVTQTPRYLIKTRGQQVTLSCSPISGHRSVSWYQQTPGQGLQFLFEYFSETQRNKGNFPGRFSGRQFSNSRSEMNVSTLELGDSALYLCASSLGTGGGEQYFGPGTRLTVT.

The chain is built from TRBV28 and TRBJ2-7, with 13 bases lining up with TRBD2. After removal of 5 bases from V and 0 bases from J, the junction contained 16 bases not matched to a gene. The CDR3 extends over 20 amino acids. The germline V gene has CDR1 MDHEN and CDR2 SYDVKM. CDR3 sequence reads: CASSRHSTSGGAWFSYEQYF. The CDR3 nucleotides are TGTGCCAGCAGTCGACACTCCACTAGCGGGGGGGCTTGGTTCTCCTACGAGCAGTACTTC.

The chain is built from TRBV28 and TRBJ1-3; 8 nucleotides align to TRBD1. The J segment lost 0 bases and the V segment lost 3 bases, leaving 4 bases of the junction unmatched. The germline gives CDR1 MDHEN, CDR2 SYDVKM. This CDR3 contains 16 residues. CDR3 sequence reads: CASSFQGANSGNTIYF. The CDR3 region has the DNA TGTGCCAGCAGTTTTCAGGGGGCGAACTCTGGAAACACCATATATTTT.

In this sample, this clone turned up once. The V call is TRBV7-9, the J call TRBJ1-4; the D gene is possibly TRBD1 (6 bases). Germline V gene data show CDR1 as SEHNR and CDR2 as FQNEAQ (reference sequence). The CDR3 is 15 residues long. Trimming stripped 5 bases from V and 5 bases from J, with 15 bases between. The CDR3 DNA follows: TGTGCCAGCAGCAGAGTACAGGGCGAGAATGAAAAACTGTTTTTT. Residues: CASSRVQGENEKLFF.

The chain combines TRBV7-9 with TRBJ2-3; TRBD1 agrees at 11 bases. Germline-derived CDR1 and CDR2 are SEHNR and FQNEAQ (reference sequence). This CDR3 has 16 amino acids. The V and J ends lost 1 base and 3 bases, in that order; junction bases with no gene match: 3. This CDR3 reads CASSLGDRGGTDTQYF. CDR3 DNA sequence: TGTGCCAGCAGCTTAGGGGACAGGGGGGGAACAGATACGCAGTATTTT.

The CDR3 sequence is CASSELQGRMDGYTF. The CDR3, as DNA: TGTGCCAGCAGTGAATTACAGGGGCGTATGGATGGCTACACCTTC. The chain combines TRBV6-1 with TRBJ1-2; TRBD1 matches 7 bases. From germline, CDR1 is MNHNS and CDR2 SASEGT. The length of the CDR3 is 15 residues. The ends lost 2 bases at V and 6 bases at J; junction bases unmatched: 9.

Written as DNA, the CDR3 is TGTGCCTGGAGATCTAGCGGTAGCTCCTACGAGCAGTACTTC. Translating gives CAWRSSGSSYEQYF. The chain joins TRBV30 to TRBJ2-7; 7 bases fit TRBD2. Germline values: CDR1 GTSNPN, CDR2 SVGIG (reference sequence). The length of the CDR3 is 14 residues. V shed 3 bases, J shed 0 bases, and the junction held 5 bases outside the gene matches. Full variable domain (rest looked up from reference TRBV30 and TRBJ2-7): SQTIHQWPATLVQPVGSPLSLECTVEGTSNPNLYWYRQAAGRGLQLLFYSVGIGQISSEVPQNLSASRPQDRQFILSSKKLLLSDSGFYLCAWRSSGSSYEQYFGPGTRLTVT.

This clone was counted a single time. The chain has TRBV6-1 and TRBJ2-6; 12 bases map to TRBD2. Germline values: CDR1 MNHNS, CDR2 SASEGT. V shed 4 bases, J shed 4 bases, and the junction held 5 bases outside the gene matches. This CDR3 region has 17 residues. The chain's CDR3 is CASSASGGASGANVLTF. CDR3 nucleotides: TGTGCCAGCAGTGCTAGCGGGGGGGCATCCGGGGCCAACGTCCTGACTTTC.

V gene TRBV19 combines with J gene TRBJ1-2; no clear D gene. Germline V gene data show CDR1 as LNHDA and CDR2 as SQIVND (reference sequence). The V and J ends lost 7 bases and 7 bases respectively, with 10 bases between them. CDR3 size: 11 residues. CDR3 in DNA: TGTGCCAGTATTCAATCGGGTGGCTACACCTTC. It yields the protein CASIQSGGYTF. The complete variable domain, with remaining parts taken from reference TRBV19 and TRBJ1-2, reads DGGITQSPKYLFRKEGQNVTLSCEQNLNHDAMYWYRQDPGQGLRLIYYSQIVNDFQKGDIAEGYSVSREKKESFPLTVTSAQKNPTAFYLCASIQSGGYTFGSGTRLTVV.

The chain links TRBV19 to TRBJ1-2; D is uncertain. The CDR3 consists of 14 residues. Per the germline V gene, CDR1 is LNHDA and CDR2 is SQIVND (reference sequence). V dropped 7 bases and J dropped 2 bases, with 14 bases sitting between them. CDR3 residues: CASIGSERNYGYTF. The CDR3 DNA sequence: TGTGCCAGTATAGGCTCGGAAAGAAACTATGGCTACACCTTC.

The chain joins TRBV2 to TRBJ2-7; D might be TRBD1 (5 bases). CDR1 is SNHLY, CDR2 FYNNEI, per germline. The CDR3 contains 14 residues. Between the trimmed V and J ends, which lost 1 base and 2 bases, there was a span of 9 bases. The CDR3 region has the DNA TGTGCCAGCAGTGAAGAGGGGTTAACCTACGAGCAGTACTTC. Amino acid sequence: CASSEEGLTYEQYF.

The CDR3: CASSRTGLQSNQPQHF. The DNA of the CDR3 is TGTGCCAGCAGTCGAACAGGCCTTCAAAGCAATCAGCCCCAGCATTTT. The J gene is TRBJ1-5, the V gene TRBV27; a possible D gene is TRBD1 (5 bases). This CDR3 region has 16 residues. V dropped 5 bases and J dropped 1 base, with 15 bases sitting between them. Germline V lookup: CDR1 MNHEY, CDR2 SMNVEV (reference sequence).